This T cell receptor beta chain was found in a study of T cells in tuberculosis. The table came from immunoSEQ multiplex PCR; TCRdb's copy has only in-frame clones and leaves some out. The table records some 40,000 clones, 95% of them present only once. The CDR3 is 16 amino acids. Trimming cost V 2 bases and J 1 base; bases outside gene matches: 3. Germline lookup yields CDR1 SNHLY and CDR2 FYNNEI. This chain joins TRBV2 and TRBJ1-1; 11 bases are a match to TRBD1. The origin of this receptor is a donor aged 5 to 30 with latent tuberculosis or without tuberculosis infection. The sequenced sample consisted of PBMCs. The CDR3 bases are TGTGCCAGCAGTGAATTTGGGACAGGGGGGAACACTGAAGCTTTCTTT. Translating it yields CASSEFGTGGNTEAFF.